This TCR beta chain was obtained from a study of blood T cell repertoires in COVID-19. Study overall: Sites in the United States, Italy and Spain provided acute and convalescent COVID-19 samples. Nucleic acid was either cDNA or gDNA, and it came from T cells, B-cell-depleted T cells, or PBMCs.

Authors' data handling: By means of reference gene primer amplification, nucleated cell counts were estimated. Libraries were prepared by immunoSEQ multiplex PCR; TCRdb keeps only in-frame clonotypes and omits some of them. D and trimming come from the DNA, and the V and J calls and clone size come from that table. The sample gives approximately 40,000 clones, 75% to 95% of which show up once; less than 7% is in the top ten. This TCR was recovered from a woman of 80 years or more with acute or convalescent COVID-19. What was sequenced was peripheral blood.

The CDR3 DNA reads as TGTGCCAGCAGCCCTGGGACAGGGAATGGCGGCTACACCTTC. This encodes CASSPGTGNGGYTF. The chain combines TRBV3-1 (or the pseudogene TRBV3-2) with TRBJ1-2; 9 nucleotides agree with TRBD1. V was pared by 4 bases and J by 8 bases, with 8 bases of the junction left unmatched. The germline gives CDR1 LGHDT, CDR2 YNNKEL (reference sequence). The CDR3 is 14 amino acids.